This T cell receptor (beta chain) was identified during a study of T cell responses to AZD1222 COVID-19 vaccine. Germline V CDR1 and CDR2: MDHEN, SYDVKM. Trimming took 7 bases from V and 4 from J, leaving 19 bases between them. This CDR3 spans 16 amino acids. The table came from immunoSEQ multiplex PCR; TCRdb's copy has only in-frame clones and leaves some out. Seen here are around 180,000 clones, almost 95% observed once, and the top ten hold 7.5% to 10%. About this clone itself: Its antigen is unknown.

General study points: Repertoires were collected only later (after the peak T cell response had occurred). Unmutated variant regions are reportedly the target of nearly half of TCRs that are spike-specific. Spike-spanning, vaccine-associated CD4 TCRs were dominant at 160-218 and 743-854.

The sequencing used peripheral blood, collected on day 0 of AZD1222 vaccination. This TCR came from an adult in good health. The V and J genes are TRBV28 and TRBJ2-2; unclear D gene. CDR3 DNA: TGTGCCAGCACCCACCTTCTCGGAGTAAGCACCGGGGAGCTGTTTTTT. Its protein is CASTHLLGVSTGELFF.